This T cell receptor (beta chain) was sequenced in a study of OX40 agonist ivuxolimab in advanced cancers. The V end lost 3 bases, the J end lost 8 bases, and 11 bases lay between the germline ends. Germline assignment: CDR1 MNHEY and CDR2 SMNVEV (reference sequence). This CDR3 spans 13 amino acids. The data were produced by immunoSEQ multiplex PCR, yet TCRdb's version contains in-frame clones alone and is incomplete. The sample holds 50,000 or so clones, about 79% seen once. If patients had autoimmune disease history or systemic immunosuppression, they were excluded. The timepoints at which blood was sampled were baseline, cycle 4 day 1, and cycle 7 day 1.

The sample here was CD4+ or CD8+ T cells sorted from blood, taken in a trial of the OX40 agonist ivuxolimab. The chain combines TRBV27 with TRBJ2-4; no clear D gene. The TCR comes from an adult with an advanced solid tumor such as melanoma, head and neck, liver or kidney cancer. Written as DNA, the CDR3 is TGTGCCAGCAGTTTGGTTTACCGGGACATTCAGTACTTC. Translated, it gives CASSLVYRDIQYF.